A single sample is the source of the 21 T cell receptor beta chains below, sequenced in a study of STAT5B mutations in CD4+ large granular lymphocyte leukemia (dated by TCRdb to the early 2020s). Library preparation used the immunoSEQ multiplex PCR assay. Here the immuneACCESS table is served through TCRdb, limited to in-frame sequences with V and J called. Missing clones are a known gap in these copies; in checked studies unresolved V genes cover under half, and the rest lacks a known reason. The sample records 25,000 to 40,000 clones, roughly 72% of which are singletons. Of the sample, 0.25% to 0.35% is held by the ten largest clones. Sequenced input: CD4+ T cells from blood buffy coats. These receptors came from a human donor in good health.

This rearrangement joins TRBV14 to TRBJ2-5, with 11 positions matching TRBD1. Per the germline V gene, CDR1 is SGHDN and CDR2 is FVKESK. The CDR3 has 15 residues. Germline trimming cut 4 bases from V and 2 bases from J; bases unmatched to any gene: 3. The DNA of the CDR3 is TGTGCCAGCAGCCGCTGGGACAGGGGGCAAGAGACCCAGTACTTC. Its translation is CASSRWDRGQETQYF. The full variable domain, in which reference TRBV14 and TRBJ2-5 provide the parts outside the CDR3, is EAGVTQFPSHSVIEKGQTVTLRCDPISGHDNLYWYRRVMGKEIKFLLHFVKESKQDESGMPNNRFLAERTGGTYSTLKVQPAELEDSGVYFCASSRWDRGQETQYFGPGTRLLVL.

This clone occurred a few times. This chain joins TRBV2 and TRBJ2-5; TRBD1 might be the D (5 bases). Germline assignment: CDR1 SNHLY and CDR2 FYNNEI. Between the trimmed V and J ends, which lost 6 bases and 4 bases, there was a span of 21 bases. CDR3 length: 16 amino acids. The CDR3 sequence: CASRQGTGGAGETQYF. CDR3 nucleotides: TGTGCCAGCAGGCAGGGTACTGGTGGGGCAGGAGAGACCCAGTACTTC.

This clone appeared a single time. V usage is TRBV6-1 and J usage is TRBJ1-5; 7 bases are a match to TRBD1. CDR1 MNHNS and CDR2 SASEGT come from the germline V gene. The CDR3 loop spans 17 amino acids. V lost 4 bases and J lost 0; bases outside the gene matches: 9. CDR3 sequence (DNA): TGTGCCAGCAGTGTATCCCCCGGGACAGCTAGCAATCAGCCCCAGCATTTT. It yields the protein CASSVSPGTASNQPQHF.

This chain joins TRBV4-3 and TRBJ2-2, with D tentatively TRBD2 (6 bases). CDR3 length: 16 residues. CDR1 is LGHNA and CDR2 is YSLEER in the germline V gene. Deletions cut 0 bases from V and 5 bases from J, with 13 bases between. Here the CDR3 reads CASSQDVRRETGELFF. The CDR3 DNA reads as TGCGCCAGCAGCCAAGATGTTCGGAGGGAAACCGGGGAGCTGTTTTTT.

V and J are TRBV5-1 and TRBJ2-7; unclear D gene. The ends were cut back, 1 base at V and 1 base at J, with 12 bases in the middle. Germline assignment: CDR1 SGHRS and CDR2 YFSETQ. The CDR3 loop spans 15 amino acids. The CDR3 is CASSLNVGSSYEQYF. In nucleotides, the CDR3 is TGCGCCAGCAGCTTGAACGTCGGTTCATCCTACGAGCAGTACTTC.

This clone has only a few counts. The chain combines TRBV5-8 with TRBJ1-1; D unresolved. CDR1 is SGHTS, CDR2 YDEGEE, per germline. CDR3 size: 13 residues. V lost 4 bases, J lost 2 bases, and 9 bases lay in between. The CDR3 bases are TGTGCCAGCAGCCCGAATCCCAACACTGAAGCTTTCTTT. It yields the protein CASSPNPNTEAFF.

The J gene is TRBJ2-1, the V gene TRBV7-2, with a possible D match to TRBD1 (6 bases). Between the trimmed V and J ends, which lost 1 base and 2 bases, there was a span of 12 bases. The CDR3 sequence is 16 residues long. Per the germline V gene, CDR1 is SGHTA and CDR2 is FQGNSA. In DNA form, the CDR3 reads TGTGCCAGCAGCTTAGTTGGCAGGGGCGCCTACAATGAGCAGTTCTTC. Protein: CASSLVGRGAYNEQFF.

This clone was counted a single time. In DNA form, the CDR3 reads TGTGCCAGCAGCTACTTGGGCGGGGAGACCCAGTACTTC. It codes for CASSYLGGETQYF. The rearrangement uses TRBV5-4 and TRBJ2-5, with D perhaps TRBD2 (5 bases). The CDR3 totals 13 residues. V was shortened by 3 bases and J by 5 bases, with 11 bases between the two germline ends. The V gene's germline CDR1 is SGHNT and CDR2 YYREEE (reference sequence).

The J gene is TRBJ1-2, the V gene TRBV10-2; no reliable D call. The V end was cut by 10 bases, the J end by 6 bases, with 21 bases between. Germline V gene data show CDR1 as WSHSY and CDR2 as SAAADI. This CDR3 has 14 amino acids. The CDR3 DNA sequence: TGCGCCACACTAGGGTTGAAAGGGCTGGATGGCTACACCTTC. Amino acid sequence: CATLGLKGLDGYTF.

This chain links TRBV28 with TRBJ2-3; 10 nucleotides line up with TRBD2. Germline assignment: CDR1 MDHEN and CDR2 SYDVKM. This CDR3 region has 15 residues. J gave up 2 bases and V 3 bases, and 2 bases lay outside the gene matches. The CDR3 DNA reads TGTGCCAGCAGTTTTAGCGGGGGGAACACAGATACGCAGTATTTT. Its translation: CASSFSGGNTDTQYF.

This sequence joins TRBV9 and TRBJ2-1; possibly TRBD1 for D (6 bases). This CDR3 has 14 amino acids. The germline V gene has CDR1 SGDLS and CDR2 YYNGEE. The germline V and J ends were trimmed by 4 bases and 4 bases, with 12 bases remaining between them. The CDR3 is CASSSRDRYNEQFF. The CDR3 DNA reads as TGTGCCAGCAGCTCCCGTGACAGGTACAATGAGCAGTTCTTC.

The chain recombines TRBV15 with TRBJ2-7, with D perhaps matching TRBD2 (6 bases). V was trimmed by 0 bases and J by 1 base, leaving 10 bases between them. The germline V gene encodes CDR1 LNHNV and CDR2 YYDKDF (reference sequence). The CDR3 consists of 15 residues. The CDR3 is CATSRDLAESYEQYF. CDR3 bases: TGTGCCACCAGCAGAGATTTAGCGGAATCCTACGAGCAGTACTTC.

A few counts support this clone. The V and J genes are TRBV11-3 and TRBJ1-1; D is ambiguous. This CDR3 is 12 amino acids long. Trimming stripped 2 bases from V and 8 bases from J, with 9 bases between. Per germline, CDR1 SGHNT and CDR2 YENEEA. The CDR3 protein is CASSLNAVEAFF. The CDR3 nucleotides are TGTGCCAGCAGCTTAAACGCAGTGGAAGCTTTCTTT.

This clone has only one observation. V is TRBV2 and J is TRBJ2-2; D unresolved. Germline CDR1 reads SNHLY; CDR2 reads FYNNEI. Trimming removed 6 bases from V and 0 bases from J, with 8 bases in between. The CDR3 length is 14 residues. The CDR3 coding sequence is TGTGCCAGCAGGACCGGCGCGAACACCGGGGAGCTGTTTTTT. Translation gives CASRTGANTGELFF.

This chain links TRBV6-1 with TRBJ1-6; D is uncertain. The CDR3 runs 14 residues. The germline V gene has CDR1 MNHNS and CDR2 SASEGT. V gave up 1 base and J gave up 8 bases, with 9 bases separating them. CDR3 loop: CASSEVGTHSPLHF. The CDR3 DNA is TGTGCCAGCAGTGAAGTTGGCACCCATTCACCCCTCCACTTT.

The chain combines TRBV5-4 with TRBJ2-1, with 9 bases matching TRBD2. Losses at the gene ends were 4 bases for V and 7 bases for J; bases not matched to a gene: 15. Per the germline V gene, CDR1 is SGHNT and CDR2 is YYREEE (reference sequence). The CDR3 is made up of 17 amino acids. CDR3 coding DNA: TGTGCCAGCAGCGGGCCCAGGAGCGGGAGGATTGGTAATGAGCAGTTCTTC. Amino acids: CASSGPRSGRIGNEQFF. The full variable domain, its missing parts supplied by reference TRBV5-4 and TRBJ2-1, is ETGVTQSPTHLIKTRGQQVTLRCSSQSGHNTVSWYQQALGQGPQFIFQYYREEENGRGNFPPRFSGLQFPNYSSELNVNALELDDSALYLCASSGPRSGRIGNEQFFGPGTRLTVL.

The CDR3 DNA sequence: TGTGCCAGCAGTGATCCGTTGGTCCGCAGCACAGATACGCAGTATTTT. This translates into CASSDPLVRSTDTQYF. The rearrangement uses TRBV2 and TRBJ2-3; D not certain. The CDR3 extends over 16 amino acids. V lost 3 bases and J 0 bases, leaving 13 bases between the germline ends. Germline V gene lookup returns CDR1 SNHLY and CDR2 FYNNEI.

CDR3: CASSGQLTGSTDTQYF. The CDR3 DNA follows: TGTGCCAGCAGCGGACAGCTTACGGGTAGCACAGATACGCAGTATTTT. V is TRBV9 and J is TRBJ2-3; D is perhaps TRBD1 (5 bases). V lost 3 bases, J lost 0 bases, and 14 bases lay in between. The CDR3 length is 16 residues. Germline lookup yields CDR1 SGDLS and CDR2 YYNGEE.

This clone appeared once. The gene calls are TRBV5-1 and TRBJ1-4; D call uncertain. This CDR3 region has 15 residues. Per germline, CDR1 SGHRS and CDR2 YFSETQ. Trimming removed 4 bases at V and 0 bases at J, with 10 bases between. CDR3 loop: CASSRLGATNEKLFF. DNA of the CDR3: TGCGCCAGCAGCAGACTTGGAGCAACTAATGAAAAACTGTTTTTT. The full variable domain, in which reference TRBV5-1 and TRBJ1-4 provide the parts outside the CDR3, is KAGVTQTPRYLIKTRGQQVTLSCSPISGHRSVSWYQQTPGQGLQFLFEYFSETQRNKGNFPGRFSGRQFSNSRSEMNVSTLELGDSALYLCASSRLGATNEKLFFGSGTQLSVL.

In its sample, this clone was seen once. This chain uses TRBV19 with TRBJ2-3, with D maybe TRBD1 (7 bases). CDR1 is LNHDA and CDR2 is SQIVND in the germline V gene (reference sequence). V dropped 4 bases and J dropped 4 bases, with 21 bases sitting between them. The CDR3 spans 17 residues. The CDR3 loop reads CASSTFSRQGGADTQYF. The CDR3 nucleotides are TGTGCCAGTAGTACCTTCTCCCGACAGGGAGGTGCAGATACGCAGTATTTT.

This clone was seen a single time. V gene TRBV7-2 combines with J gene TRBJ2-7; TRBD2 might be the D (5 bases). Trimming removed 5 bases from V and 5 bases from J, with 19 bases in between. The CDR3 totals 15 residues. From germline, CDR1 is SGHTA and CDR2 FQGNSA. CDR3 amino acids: CASSPERETLDEQYF. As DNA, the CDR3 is TGTGCCAGCAGCCCTGAGAGGGAAACGCTCGACGAGCAGTACTTC.